These T cell receptor beta chains were read from a single sample in a study of blood T cell repertoires in COVID-19. This table comes from immunoSEQ multiplex PCR, and its TCRdb copy is limited to in-frame clones, with some not included. Counted here are about 370,000 clones, approximately 92% occurring once; the ten biggest clones make up less than 1.2%. Sequenced: PBMCs or T cells enriched from blood (not recorded which). The receptors come from a man between 18 and 35 years old who had recovered from COVID-19. Both conserved end residues are part of each CDR3. The D gene is left open where the match is weak. The size field is filled for only some rows; it gives once, few, many or a size class.

v_call,clone_size,j_call,d_call,cdr3_aa,cdr3_nt
TRBV10-3,-,TRBJ1-1,TRBD1,CAIMDREVNTEAFF,TGTGCCATCATGGACAGGGAAGTAAACACTGAAGCTTTCTTT
TRBV2,-,TRBJ1-1,-,CASSEAWQNTEAFF,TGTGCCAGCAGTGAAGCTTGGCAGAACACTGAAGCTTTCTTT
TRBV28,-,TRBJ1-2,TRBD1,CASSGQALTYGYTF,TGTGCCAGCAGTGGACAGGCCCTCACCTATGGCTACACCTTC
TRBV7-8,-,TRBJ2-5,TRBD1,CASSSGQGGETQYF,TGTGCCAGCAGCTCAGGACAGGGGGGAGAGACCCAGTACTTC
TRBV14,-,TRBJ1-1,-,CASSQSGGARKF,TGTGCCAGCAGCCAATCGGGAGGCGCCCGGAAATTT
TRBV29-1,-,TRBJ1-2,TRBD1,CSVGQGLGGYTF,TGCAGCGTGGGACAGGGGTTAGGGGGCTACACCTTC
TRBV7-9,once,TRBJ1-2,TRBD1,CASRRTTLGQGGAGYTF,TGTGCCAGCAGACGGACTACCCTCGGACAGGGGGGTGCTGGCTACACCTTC
TRBV12-3/TRBV12-4,-,TRBJ2-7,-,CASSLATYEQYF,TGTGCCAGCAGTTTAGCGACATACGAGCAGTACTTC
TRBV5-4,-,TRBJ2-7,TRBD1,CASSSDRGPLYEQYF,TGTGCCAGCAGCTCAGACAGGGGGCCCTTGTACGAGCAGTACTTC
TRBV7-3,-,TRBJ2-5,-,CASSLTSGQQETQYF,TGTGCCAGCAGCTTAACGTCAGGACAGCAAGAGACCCAGTACTTC
TRBV3-1/TRBV3-2,-,TRBJ2-3,-,CASSQRGDTQYF,TGTGCCAGCAGCCAGCGGGGAGATACGCAGTATTTT
TRBV28,-,TRBJ2-3,TRBD1,CASSFPREQGAPADTQYF,TGTGCCAGCAGTTTCCCTCGCGAACAGGGGGCGCCCGCAGATACGCAGTATTTT
TRBV3-1/TRBV3-2,-,TRBJ1-2,TRBD1,CASSQGQGANYGYTF,TGTGCCAGCAGCCAGGGGCAGGGGGCTAACTATGGCTACACCTTC
TRBV4-2,-,TRBJ2-2,-,CASSQDGQGMGNTGELFF,TGTGCCAGCAGCCAAGATGGTCAGGGAATGGGTAACACCGGGGAGCTGTTTTTT
TRBV5-1,-,TRBJ1-4,-,CASRTVPGVPNEKLFF,TGCGCCAGCAGAACTGTTCCCGGGGTGCCTAATGAAAAACTGTTTTTT
TRBV18,-,TRBJ1-5,-,CASSPRDGIQPQHF,TGTGCCAGCTCCCCCCGGGATGGGATTCAGCCCCAGCATTTT
TRBV11-2,-,TRBJ1-3,-,CASSLGASGNTIYF,TGTGCCAGCAGCTTAGGAGCCTCTGGAAACACCATATATTTT
TRBV11-2,-,TRBJ2-2,-,CASSFNPGANTGELFF,TGTGCCAGCAGCTTCAATCCAGGGGCGAACACCGGGGAGCTGTTTTTT
TRBV6-2/TRBV6-3,-,TRBJ1-5,-,CASSYGRASQPQHF,TGTGCCAGCAGTTACGGCAGGGCGAGTCAGCCCCAGCATTTT
TRBV28,-,TRBJ1-2,-,CASSISRVVYGYTF,TGTGCCAGCAGTATTAGCCGGGTCGTCTATGGCTACACCTTC
TRBV5-4,few,TRBJ1-6,TRBD1,CASSLDWGQGDSPLHF,TGTGCCAGCAGCTTGGATTGGGGACAGGGCGATTCACCCCTCCACTTT
TRBV28,-,TRBJ2-2,-,CASSTPTGELFF,TGTGCCAGCAGCACTCCCACCGGGGAGCTGTTTTTT
TRBV9,-,TRBJ2-1,-,CASSVGGGGLFNEQFF,TGTGCCAGCAGCGTAGGAGGGGGTGGATTATTCAATGAGCAGTTCTTC
TRBV7-9,-,TRBJ1-2,-,CASSLVGGLYGYTF,TGTGCCAGCAGCTTAGTCGGGGGTCTGTATGGCTACACCTTC
TRBV3-1/TRBV3-2,-,TRBJ1-2,-,CASSHVPGIYGYTF,TGTGCCAGCAGCCACGTCCCGGGAATCTATGGCTACACCTTC
TRBV19,-,TRBJ1-1,-,CASSIPQVVEAFF,TGTGCCAGTAGTATCCCGCAGGTGGTTGAAGCTTTCTTT
TRBV5-1,-,TRBJ2-3,-,CASSSRRTDTDTQYF,TGCGCCAGCAGCTCACGCCGGACAGACACAGATACGCAGTATTTT
TRBV18,few,TRBJ1-1,TRBD1,CASSIGQGGTEAFF,TGTGCCAGCTCGATCGGACAGGGAGGAACTGAAGCTTTCTTT
TRBV7-9,-,TRBJ2-5,-,CASSLNAGQETQYF,TGTGCCAGCAGCTTAAACGCGGGGCAAGAGACCCAGTACTTC
TRBV5-6,-,TRBJ2-7,-,CASSLGRDYEQYF,TGTGCCAGCAGCTTGGGACGGGATTACGAGCAGTACTTC
TRBV9,-,TRBJ2-1,TRBD2,CASSVGGESDEQFF,TGTGCCAGCAGCGTCGGGGGGGAGAGCGATGAGCAGTTCTTC
TRBV3-1/TRBV3-2,-,TRBJ2-5,-,CASTSSETQYF,TGTGCCAGCACCTCGTCGGAGACCCAGTACTTC
TRBV6-5,-,TRBJ2-5,TRBD2,CASSYYASGRRETQYF,TGTGCCAGCAGTTACTACGCTAGCGGGAGGAGGGAGACCCAGTACTTC
TRBV13,-,TRBJ2-7,-,CASSSTGFYEQYF,TGTGCCAGCAGCTCGACAGGATTTTACGAGCAGTACTTC
TRBV27,-,TRBJ1-2,-,CASRGGLGSGYTF,TGTGCCAGCAGGGGGGGGTTGGGAAGTGGCTACACCTTC
TRBV10-3,-,TRBJ2-7,-,CAISDAVDYEQYF,TGTGCCATCAGTGATGCGGTGGACTACGAGCAGTACTTC
TRBV20-1,-,TRBJ2-7,TRBD2,CSASAVGLAGGNSYEQYF,TGCAGTGCTAGTGCTGTAGGACTAGCGGGAGGGAACTCCTACGAGCAGTACTTC
TRBV19,-,TRBJ2-2,-,CASSRPRAGANTGELFF,TGTGCCAGTAGTAGACCGAGGGCGGGGGCAAACACCGGGGAGCTGTTTTTT
TRBV3-1/TRBV3-2,-,TRBJ2-7,-,CASSQGSPGRPLVEQYF,TGTGCCAGCAGCCAAGGTTCTCCCGGGAGACCTCTGGTCGAGCAGTACTTC
TRBV11-2,-,TRBJ1-6,-,CASSLLNTNSYNSPLHF,TGTGCCAGCAGCTTACTCAACACGAATTCCTATAATTCACCCCTCCACTTT
TRBV4-1,once,TRBJ2-2,TRBD1,CASSQAGQRTAAHGELFF,TGCGCCAGCAGCCAAGCGGGACAGCGGACTGCGGCTCACGGGGAGCTGTTTTTT
TRBV7-3,-,TRBJ2-1,TRBD2,CASSFLAGSYNEQFF,TGTGCCAGCAGCTTTTTAGCGGGCTCCTACAATGAGCAGTTCTTC
TRBV19,-,TRBJ1-5,TRBD1,CASSSGQASNQPQHF,TGTGCCAGTAGTTCGGGACAGGCATCCAATCAGCCCCAGCATTTT
TRBV28,-,TRBJ2-7,TRBD1,CASSLLGVGQGNEQYF,TGTGCCAGCAGTTTATTGGGTGTGGGACAGGGAAACGAGCAGTACTTC
TRBV10-3,-,TRBJ1-2,-,CAISGGANYGYTF,TGTGCCATCAGTGGCGGAGCTAACTATGGCTACACCTTC
TRBV10-3,few,TRBJ1-2,-,CAITGANGGSGYTF,TGTGCCATCACTGGGGCCAACGGGGGAAGTGGCTACACCTTC
TRBV14,-,TRBJ1-1,-,CASSQDLATEAFF,TGTGCCAGCAGCCAAGATCTAGCGACTGAAGCTTTCTTT
TRBV19,few,TRBJ1-1,-,CAGNTQGGEAFF,TGTGCCGGTAATACACAGGGAGGGGAAGCTTTCTTT
TRBV6-5,-,TRBJ1-6,TRBD1,CASSYGDRGFSPLHF,TGTGCCAGCAGTTACGGGGACAGGGGGTTTTCACCCCTCCACTTT
TRBV7-9,-,TRBJ1-5,-,CASSLVEGRDQPQHF,TGTGCCAGCAGCTTAGTGGAGGGTCGGGATCAGCCCCAGCATTTT
TRBV7-9,-,TRBJ1-1,-,CASSLATASNTEAFF,TGTGCCAGCAGCTTGGCGACAGCTTCGAACACTGAAGCTTTCTTT
TRBV6-5,-,TRBJ1-1,-,CASSYSSRTEAFF,TGTGCCAGCAGTTACTCGAGCCGCACTGAAGCTTTCTTT